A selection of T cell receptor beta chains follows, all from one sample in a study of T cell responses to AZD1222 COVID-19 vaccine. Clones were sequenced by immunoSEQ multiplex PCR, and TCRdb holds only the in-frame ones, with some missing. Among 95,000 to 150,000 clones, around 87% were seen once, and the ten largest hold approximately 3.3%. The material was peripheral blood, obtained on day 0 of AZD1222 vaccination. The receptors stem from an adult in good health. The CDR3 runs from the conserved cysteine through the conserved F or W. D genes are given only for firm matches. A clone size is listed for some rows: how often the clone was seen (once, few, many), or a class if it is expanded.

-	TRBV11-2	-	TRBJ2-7	TGTGCCAGCAGCTTATTTGGGGGGGACAACTACGAGCAGTACTTC	CASSLFGGDNYEQYF
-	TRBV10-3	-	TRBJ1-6	TGTGCCACCTTTGGGACGTCAGGGGTTGGGAATAATTCACCCCTCCACTTT	CATFGTSGVGNNSPLHF
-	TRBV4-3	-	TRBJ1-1	TGCGCCAGCAGCCTCGGGGAGGACGTGAACACTGAAGCTTTCTTT	CASSLGEDVNTEAFF
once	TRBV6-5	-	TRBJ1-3	TGTGCCAGCAGTTATTCCGGGATGTCGGGAAACACCATATATTTT	CASSYSGMSGNTIYF
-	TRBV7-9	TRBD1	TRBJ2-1	TGTGCCAGCAGCTTAGGAGGGACAGGGAGTGAGCAGTTCTTC	CASSLGGTGSEQFF
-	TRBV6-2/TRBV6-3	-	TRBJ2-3	TGTGCCAGCAGTTACATCAGGGGAAATACGCAGTATTTT	CASSYIRGNTQYF
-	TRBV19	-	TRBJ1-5	TGTGCCAGTAGTCCCGGATTGAGCGGTCAGCCCCAGCATTTT	CASSPGLSGQPQHF
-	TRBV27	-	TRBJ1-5	TGTGCCAGCAGTTTGGGCCGCAATCAGCCCCAGCATTTT	CASSLGRNQPQHF
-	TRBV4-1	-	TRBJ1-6	TGCGCCAGCAGCCAAGGGGCGTTCCGGGATTCACCCCTCCACTTT	CASSQGAFRDSPLHF
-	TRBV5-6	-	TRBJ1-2	TGTACCAGCAGCCGGTGGGAGGGGGACTATGGCTACACCTTC	CTSSRWEGDYGYTF
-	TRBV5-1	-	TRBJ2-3	TGCGCCAGCAGCTGGGGGGCAGGCGCAGATACGCAGTATTTT	CASSWGAGADTQYF
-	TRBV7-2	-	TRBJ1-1	TGTGCCAGCAGCTTAGTACGTGGTTACACTGAAGCTTTCTTT	CASSLVRGYTEAFF
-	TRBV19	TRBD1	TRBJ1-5	TGTGCCAGTAGAACGGGACAGGGGGTTGGTCAGCCCCAGCATTTT	CASRTGQGVGQPQHF
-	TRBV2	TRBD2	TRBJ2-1	TGTGCCAGCAGTGGGGCCGGGGGGGGTAAGGACAATGAGCAGTTCTTC	CASSGAGGGKDNEQFF
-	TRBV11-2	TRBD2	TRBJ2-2	TGTGCCAGCAGCCCGACGAGCGGGAGAACCGGGGAGCTGTTTTTT	CASSPTSGRTGELFF
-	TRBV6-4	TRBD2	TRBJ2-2	TGTGCCAGCACCAGGGAGGGTGGCACCGGGGAGCTGTTTTTT	CASTREGGTGELFF
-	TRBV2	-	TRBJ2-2	TGTGCCAGCAGGGATTATTTTCTCACCGGGGAGCTGTTTTTT	CASRDYFLTGELFF
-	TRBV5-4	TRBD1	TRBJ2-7	TGTGCCAGCAGCTTGGGACAGGGTCGATACGAGCAGTACTTC	CASSLGQGRYEQYF
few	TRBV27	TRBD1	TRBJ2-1	TGTGCCAGCAGTTCCCGACAGGGGGTTTACAATGAGCAGTTCTTC	CASSSRQGVYNEQFF
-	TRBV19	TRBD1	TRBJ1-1	TGTGCCAGTAGTATAGTACCCCGACAGGGTTTGAACACTGAAGCTTTCTTT	CASSIVPRQGLNTEAFF
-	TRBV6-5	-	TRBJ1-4	TGTGCCAGCAGCAGGGTTTCTCCTAATGAAAAACTGTTTTTT	CASSRVSPNEKLFF
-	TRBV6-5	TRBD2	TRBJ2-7	TGTGCCAGCACGTACTCCGGGGGGACTTTCCCCTACGAGCAGTACTTC	CASTYSGGTFPYEQYF
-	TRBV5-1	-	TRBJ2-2	TGCGCCAGCAGCACCGGGGGGCGCTTGAACACCGGGGAGCTGTTTTTT	CASSTGGRLNTGELFF
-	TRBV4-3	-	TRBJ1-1	TGCGCCAGCAGCCAAGAGATTGGTTTGGGAGGAACTGAAGCTTTCTTT	CASSQEIGLGGTEAFF
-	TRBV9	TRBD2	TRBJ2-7	TGTGCCAGCAGCCCCCGGGGACGGGAGGACTCCTCCTACGAGCAGTACTTC	CASSPRGREDSSYEQYF
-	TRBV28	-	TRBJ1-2	TGTGCCAGCAGCCTTTGGACAGATCCTAACTATGGCTACACCTTC	CASSLWTDPNYGYTF
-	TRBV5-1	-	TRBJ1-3	TGCGCCAGCAGCTCGGATTTTAACACCATATATTTT	CASSSDFNTIYF
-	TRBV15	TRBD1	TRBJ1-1	TGTGCCACCAGCGACAACAGGGGGCTGAACACTGAAGCTTTCTTT	CATSDNRGLNTEAFF
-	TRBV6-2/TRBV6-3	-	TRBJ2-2	TGTGCCAGCAGTTACGTGGTTTCTTACACCGGGGAGCTGTTTTTT	CASSYVVSYTGELFF
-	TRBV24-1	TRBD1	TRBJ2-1	TGTGCCACCAGTGAGGCCCCGGGACAGGGTGGGCAGTTCTTC	CATSEAPGQGGQFF
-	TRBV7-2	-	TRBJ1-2	TGTGCCAGCAGCTTGGGGGGTGCCTATGGCTACACCTTC	CASSLGGAYGYTF
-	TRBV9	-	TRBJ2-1	TGTGCCAGCAGCCAAGGGGGAGGTGAGCAGTTCTTC	CASSQGGGEQFF
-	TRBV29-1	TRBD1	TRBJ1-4	TGCAGCGTTGAAGATCAGGGGGCCGCTTCGAAACTGTTTTTT	CSVEDQGAASKLFF
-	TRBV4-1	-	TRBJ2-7	TGCGCCAGCAGCCAAGATGCACGTACCTACGAGCAGTACTTC	CASSQDARTYEQYF
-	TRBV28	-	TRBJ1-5	TGTGCCAGCAGCCCTAATTACAGGCCATACAGAGGATTTCAGCCCCAGCATTTT	CASSPNYRPYRGFQPQHF
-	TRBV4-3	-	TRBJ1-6	TGCGCCAGCAGCCAAGCTTCAGGACAGAGGAACTATAATTCACCCCTCCACTTT	CASSQASGQRNYNSPLHF
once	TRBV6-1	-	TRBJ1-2	TGTGCCAGCAGTGAAAGAGGGGGGGCAGAGGGCTATGGCTACACCTTC	CASSERGGAEGYGYTF
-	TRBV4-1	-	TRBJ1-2	TGCGCCAGCAGCCCCCGCACAGGGCTTTTGGGGGGCTACACCTTC	CASSPRTGLLGGYTF
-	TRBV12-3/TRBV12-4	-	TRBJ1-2	TGTGCCACCACGTGGGGTGGCTATGGCTACACCTTC	CATTWGGYGYTF
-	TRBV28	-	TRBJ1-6	TGTGCCGCGGGGGCCTCACCCCTCCACTTT	CAAGASPLHF
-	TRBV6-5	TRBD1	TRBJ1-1	TGTGCCAGCAGACCAGGGGGCCTAACTAACACTGAAGCTTTCTTT	CASRPGGLTNTEAFF
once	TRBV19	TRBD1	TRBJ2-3	TGTGCCAGTAGTATTTCAATGACAGGGGTTACAGATACGCAGTATTTT	CASSISMTGVTDTQYF